Detailed here is one T cell receptor beta chain. As yet, its antigen is unknown. This entry comes from a study of shared clonotypes between healthy human individuals. Data came from immunoSEQ multiplex PCR; TCRdb stores just in-frame clones and leaves some out. The data hold about 2 million clones, with less than 95% observed a single time. CD45RO-negative CD8 cells positively selected for CCR7 made up the naive population, which excluded terminally differentiated effector memory CD45RA+ cells. All of the donors resided in Nashville, Tennessee, and each was a Caucasian adult. Study results and caveats: An expected dependence of interdonor clonotype sharing on sequencing depth was noted. Naive subsets, compared against memory subsets, generally had larger estimated richness values.

The sequence derives from a man between 18 and 29 years old in good health. Sequencing input: naive CD8+ T cells sorted from blood.

The CDR3, as DNA: TGTGCCATCAGTGGAGGTATTTACACTGAAGCTTTCTTT. Its translation is CAISGGIYTEAFF. The chain employs TRBV10-3 and TRBJ1-1; no firm D call. The V and J ends lost 4 bases and 3 bases respectively, with 9 bases between them. The CDR3 extends over 13 amino acids. Looked up from germline, CDR1 is ENHRY and CDR2 is SYGVKD.